These T cell receptor beta chains were read from a single sample in a study of early T cells in non-severe SARS-CoV-2 infection. Each CDR3 protein is one row after TCRdb ran MiXCR on the 5' RACE reads. The data contain 25,000 to 35,000 distinct CDR3 sequences, about 2.7% of them singletons. Sequenced material: whole blood. The receptor source for this set is an adult who was a healthcare worker with PCR-confirmed SARS-CoV-2 infection or an uninfected control (not recorded which). CDR3s include the opening cysteine and the closing phenylalanine or tryptophan. A D gene is named only where the DNA matches it firmly. Clone size is given for some rows only: seen once, a few or many times, or a class if the clone is expanded.

J gene: TRBJ2-2
clone size: many
V gene: TRBV5-5
D gene: TRBD1
CDR3 protein: CASSLGTGYGTGELFF
CDR3 DNA: TGTGCCAGCAGCTTGGGGACAGGGTATGGCACCGGGGAGCTGTTTTTT

J gene: TRBJ1-1
clone size: few
V gene: TRBV25-1
D gene: -
CDR3 protein: CASSEDWGRRTEAFF
CDR3 DNA: TGTGCCAGCAGTGAAGATTGGGGGAGGAGGACTGAAGCTTTCTTT

J gene: TRBJ1-2
clone size: medium-sized
V gene: TRBV12-3/TRBV12-4
D gene: TRBD1
CDR3 protein: CASRTGQGAVTF
CDR3 DNA: TGTGCCAGCAGAACGGGACAGGGTGCTGTCACCTTC

J gene: TRBJ2-2
clone size: many
V gene: TRBV11-3
D gene: -
CDR3 protein: CASSLKSPGNTGELFF
CDR3 DNA: TGTGCCAGCAGCTTAAAGAGCCCAGGGAACACCGGGGAGCTGTTTTTT

J gene: TRBJ2-1
clone size: many
V gene: TRBV15
D gene: -
CDR3 protein: CATTGPGLVGNEQFF
CDR3 DNA: TGTGCCACTACGGGGCCAGGGTTGGTTGGCAATGAGCAGTTCTTC

J gene: TRBJ2-3
clone size: many
V gene: TRBV20-1
D gene: TRBD1
CDR3 protein: CSVSKDRGLYDTQYF
CDR3 DNA: TGCAGTGTCTCAAAGGACAGGGGGCTGTACGATACGCAGTATTTT

J gene: TRBJ2-4
clone size: many
V gene: TRBV6-1
D gene: -
CDR3 protein: CASSETGQKNIQYF
CDR3 DNA: TGTGCCAGCAGTGAAACCGGACAGAAAAACATTCAGTACTTC

J gene: TRBJ1-2
clone size: many
V gene: TRBV20-1
D gene: -
CDR3 protein: CSASGTLDLYGYTF
CDR3 DNA: TGCAGTGCTTCCGGGACATTGGACCTCTATGGCTACACCTTC

J gene: TRBJ1-4
clone size: many
V gene: TRBV28
D gene: TRBD1
CDR3 protein: CASRRTGQEKLFF
CDR3 DNA: TGTGCCAGCAGAAGGACAGGGCAAGAAAAACTGTTTTTT

J gene: TRBJ2-5
clone size: many
V gene: TRBV5-1
D gene: -
CDR3 protein: CASSLAGEEWETQYF
CDR3 DNA: TGCGCCAGCAGCTTGGCCGGGGAAGAGTGGGAGACCCAGTACTTC

J gene: TRBJ2-1
clone size: many
V gene: TRBV10-3
D gene: -
CDR3 protein: CAISESGGSEQFF
CDR3 DNA: TGTGCCATCAGTGAGTCGGGGGGATCTGAGCAGTTCTTC

J gene: TRBJ1-2
clone size: many
V gene: TRBV29-1
D gene: TRBD1
CDR3 protein: CSVEDQDRANYGYTF
CDR3 DNA: TGCAGCGTTGAAGATCAGGACAGGGCTAACTATGGCTACACCTTC

J gene: TRBJ2-3
clone size: many
V gene: TRBV5-1
D gene: -
CDR3 protein: CASSRLSGSTDTQYF
CDR3 DNA: TGCGCCAGCAGCCGTCTCTCCGGGAGCACAGATACGCAGTATTTT

J gene: TRBJ2-3
clone size: many
V gene: TRBV7-9
D gene: TRBD2
CDR3 protein: CASSLGAGGSTDTQYF
CDR3 DNA: TGTGCCAGCAGCTTAGGAGCGGGGGGAAGCACAGATACGCAGTATTTT

J gene: TRBJ1-6
clone size: many
V gene: TRBV7-6
D gene: -
CDR3 protein: CASSSSNSPLHF
CDR3 DNA: TGTGCCAGCAGCTCTAGTAATTCACCCCTCCACTTT

J gene: TRBJ1-2
clone size: many
V gene: TRBV12-3/TRBV12-4
D gene: TRBD1
CDR3 protein: CASSLVGTGGGYTF
CDR3 DNA: TGTGCCAGCAGTTTAGTCGGGACAGGGGGTGGCTACACCTTC

J gene: TRBJ1-1
clone size: many
V gene: TRBV5-4
D gene: -
CDR3 protein: CASSLVAGPRTEAFF
CDR3 DNA: TGTGCCAGCAGCTTGGTTGCAGGACCAAGAACTGAAGCTTTCTTT

J gene: TRBJ2-5
clone size: many
V gene: TRBV7-2
D gene: TRBD2
CDR3 protein: CASSLGLAGVETQYF
CDR3 DNA: TGTGCCAGCAGCTTAGGACTAGCGGGGGTGGAGACCCAGTACTTC

J gene: TRBJ2-3
clone size: medium-sized
V gene: TRBV18
D gene: -
CDR3 protein: CASSPLVSTDTQYF
CDR3 DNA: TGTGCCAGCTCACCATTGGTATCCACAGATACGCAGTATTTT

J gene: TRBJ1-5
clone size: many
V gene: TRBV5-5
D gene: -
CDR3 protein: CASSRDRLSQPQHF
CDR3 DNA: TGTGCCAGCAGCAGAGACAGGTTAAGTCAGCCCCAGCATTTT

J gene: TRBJ2-2
clone size: many
V gene: TRBV20-1
D gene: TRBD1
CDR3 protein: CSARGQGWTGELFF
CDR3 DNA: TGCAGTGCTAGAGGACAGGGGTGGACCGGGGAGCTGTTTTTT

J gene: TRBJ2-5
clone size: many
V gene: TRBV18
D gene: -
CDR3 protein: CASSPRRETQYF
CDR3 DNA: TGTGCCAGCTCGCCTAGACGAGAGACCCAGTACTTC

J gene: TRBJ2-3
clone size: few
V gene: TRBV20-1
D gene: -
CDR3 protein: CSVHGFRDTDTQYF
CDR3 DNA: TGCAGTGTCCACGGATTTAGAGACACAGATACGCAGTATTTT

J gene: TRBJ2-3
clone size: many
V gene: TRBV6-2/TRBV6-3
D gene: -
CDR3 protein: CASITAGAGTDTQYF
CDR3 DNA: TGTGCCAGCATCACCGCGGGGGCCGGCACAGATACGCAGTATTTT

J gene: TRBJ1-6
clone size: many
V gene: TRBV6-2/TRBV6-3
D gene: -
CDR3 protein: CASSYGSPLHF
CDR3 DNA: TGTGCCAGCAGTTACGGGTCACCCCTCCACTTT

J gene: TRBJ2-5
clone size: many
V gene: TRBV5-4
D gene: TRBD2
CDR3 protein: CANSLSGVETQYF
CDR3 DNA: TGTGCCAACAGCTTGAGCGGGGTAGAGACCCAGTACTTC

J gene: TRBJ1-2
clone size: many
V gene: TRBV19
D gene: -
CDR3 protein: CASSTTTVYGYTF
CDR3 DNA: TGTGCCAGTAGTACAACAACGGTCTATGGCTACACCTTC

J gene: TRBJ2-5
clone size: -
V gene: TRBV10-3
D gene: TRBD2
CDR3 protein: CAISESSGAYQETQYF
CDR3 DNA: TGTGCCATCAGTGAGTCTAGCGGGGCATACCAAGAGACCCAGTACTTC

J gene: TRBJ2-1
clone size: many
V gene: TRBV20-1
D gene: -
CDR3 protein: CSARGLATYNEQFF
CDR3 DNA: TGCAGTGCTAGGGGGCTAGCGACCTACAATGAGCAGTTCTTC

J gene: TRBJ1-6
clone size: many
V gene: TRBV6-1
D gene: -
CDR3 protein: CASSELGSYNSPLHF
CDR3 DNA: TGTGCCAGCAGTGAATTGGGTTCCTATAATTCACCCCTCCACTTT

J gene: TRBJ1-6
clone size: many
V gene: TRBV7-9
D gene: -
CDR3 protein: CASSPPGFNSPLHF
CDR3 DNA: TGTGCCAGCAGCCCGCCTGGGTTTAATTCACCCCTCCACTTT